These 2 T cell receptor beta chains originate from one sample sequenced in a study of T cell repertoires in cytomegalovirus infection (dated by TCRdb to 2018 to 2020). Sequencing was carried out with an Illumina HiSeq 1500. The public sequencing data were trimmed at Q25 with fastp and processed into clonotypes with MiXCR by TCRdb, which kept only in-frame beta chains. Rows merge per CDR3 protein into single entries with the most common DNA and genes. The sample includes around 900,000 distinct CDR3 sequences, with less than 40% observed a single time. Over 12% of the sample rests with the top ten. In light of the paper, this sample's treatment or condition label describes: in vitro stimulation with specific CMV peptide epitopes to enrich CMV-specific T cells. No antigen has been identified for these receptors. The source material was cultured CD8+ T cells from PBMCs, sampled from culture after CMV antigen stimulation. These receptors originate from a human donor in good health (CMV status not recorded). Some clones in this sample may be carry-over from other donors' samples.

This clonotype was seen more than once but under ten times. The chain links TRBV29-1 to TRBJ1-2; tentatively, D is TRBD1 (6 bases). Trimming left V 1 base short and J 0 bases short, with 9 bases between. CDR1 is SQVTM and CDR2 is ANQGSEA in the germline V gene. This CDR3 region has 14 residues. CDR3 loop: CSVEGDTANYGYTF. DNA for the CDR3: TGCAGCGTTGAAGGGGACACCGCTAACTATGGCTACACCTTC.

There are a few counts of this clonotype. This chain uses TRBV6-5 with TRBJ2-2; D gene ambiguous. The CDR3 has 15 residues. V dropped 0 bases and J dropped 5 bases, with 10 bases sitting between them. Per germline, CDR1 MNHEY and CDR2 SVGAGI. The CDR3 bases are TGTGCCAGCAGTTACTCGGTTGTTGATACCGGGGAGCTGTTTTTT. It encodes CASSYSVVDTGELFF.